These 30 T cell receptor beta chains originate from one sample sequenced in a study of blood T cell repertoires in COVID-19. Produced via immunoSEQ multiplex PCR; TCRdb's table is partial and in-frame only. The sample carries fewer than 150,000 clones, 70% to 85% recorded once. The sequenced sample was peripheral blood. The origin of the receptors is a human donor with acute or convalescent COVID-19. The donor label of this sample is uncertain.

The table lists this clone with a few counts. The chain has TRBV19 and TRBJ1-1; D might be TRBD1 (6 bases). The ends were cut back, 3 bases at V and 3 bases at J, with 11 bases in the middle. This CDR3 comprises 14 residues. Germline CDR1 reads LNHDA; CDR2 reads SQIVND (reference sequence). The CDR3 reads CASSIKTGYTEAFF. CDR3 nucleotides: TGTGCCAGTAGTATTAAAACAGGGTACACTGAAGCTTTCTTT.

The rearrangement uses TRBV6-5 and TRBJ2-1; TRBD1 aligns across 7 bases. The V gene end was trimmed by 4 bases and the J gene end by 3 bases; junction bases not matched to a gene: 3. The CDR3 loop spans 14 amino acids. The germline CDR1 and CDR2 sequences are MNHEY and SVGAGI. CDR3 nucleotides: TGTGCCAGCAGTTCCGGGACAGTCTACAATGAGCAGTTCTTC. Translating it yields CASSSGTVYNEQFF.

This clone was counted a single time. The CDR3 here is CASSLDRTDNSPLHF. In nucleotides, the CDR3 is TGTGCCAGCAGCTTAGATAGGACAGATAATTCACCCCTCCACTTT. V and J are TRBV11-2 and TRBJ1-6, with a tentative D call TRBD1 (6 bases). The V end was cut by 0 bases, the J end by 5 bases, with 8 bases between. Per germline, CDR1 SGHAT and CDR2 FQNNGV. The CDR3 extends over 15 amino acids.

V and J are TRBV29-1 and TRBJ2-2; D is possibly TRBD2 (5 bases). From germline, CDR1 is SQVTM and CDR2 ANQGSEA. The CDR3 has 13 residues. Trimming took 2 bases from V and 8 from J, leaving 12 bases between them. This CDR3 reads CSVELRGPGELFF. In nucleotides, the CDR3 is TGCAGCGTTGAACTCCGGGGTCCTGGGGAGCTGTTTTTT.

The rearrangement joins TRBV7-2 to TRBJ2-5; 9 positions match TRBD2. The germline gives CDR1 SGHTA, CDR2 FQGNSA. The CDR3 consists of 16 residues. V lost 1 base to trimming and J lost 5 bases; unmatched junction nucleotides: 8. CDR3 loop: CASSLVARGGRETQYF. The CDR3 nucleotides read TGTGCCAGCAGCTTAGTAGCGCGGGGGGGCAGGGAGACCCAGTACTTC.

This rearrangement joins TRBV12-5 to TRBJ1-1; 9 positions agree with TRBD1. V lost 1 base to trimming and J lost 3 bases; unmatched junction nucleotides: 15. The CDR3 has 19 residues. Germline loops: CDR1 LGHNT, CDR2 FRNRAP. CDR3 sequence (DNA): TGTGCTAGTGGTTTGGCCCCAGCCCCTGAGACAGGGGGAGACACTGAAGCTTTCTTT. As protein: CASGLAPAPETGGDTEAFF.

The chain has TRBV5-4 and TRBJ2-3; tentative D call: TRBD2 (7 bases). Trimming left V 0 bases short and J 3 bases short, with 14 bases between. Germline V lookup: CDR1 SGHNT, CDR2 YYREEE (reference sequence). CDR3 length: 16 amino acids. CDR3 in amino acids: CASSLARGAITDTQYF. As DNA, the CDR3 is TGTGCCAGCAGCTTGGCCCGGGGGGCCATAACAGATACGCAGTATTTT.

The J gene is TRBJ2-3, the V gene TRBV29-1, with TRBD2 matching over 16 bases. CDR1 SQVTM and CDR2 ANQGSEA come from the germline V gene. This CDR3 is built from 17 residues. Germline trimming cut 7 bases from V and 6 bases from J; bases unmatched to any gene: 13. The CDR3: CSARRGTSGGAGDTQYF. CDR3 in DNA: TGCAGCGCCCGAAGAGGGACTAGCGGGGGGGCTGGGGATACGCAGTATTTT.

The chain joins TRBV11-3 to TRBJ1-6; 7 nucleotides agree with TRBD1. Per the germline V gene, CDR1 is SGHNT and CDR2 is YENEEA. The CDR3 is 16 residues long. Trimming took 6 bases from V and 6 from J; bases not matched to a gene: 11. CDR3 in amino acids: CASSQPGGLSNSPLHF. Written as DNA, the CDR3 is TGTGCCAGCAGTCAACCAGGGGGTTTGAGTAATTCACCCCTCCACTTT.

This sequence joins TRBV5-1 and TRBJ1-2; TRBD1 matches at 8 bases. V was clipped by 6 bases and J by 5 bases; unmatched bases: 3. The germline V gene encodes CDR1 SGHRS and CDR2 YFSETQ. This CDR3 comprises 12 residues. CDR3 in DNA: TGCGCCAGCACCGGACAGGGTTATGGCTACACCTTC. Its translation: CASTGQGYGYTF. The full variable domain, with the rest looked up from reference TRBV5-1 and TRBJ1-2, is KAGVTQTPRYLIKTRGQQVTLSCSPISGHRSVSWYQQTPGQGLQFLFEYFSETQRNKGNFPGRFSGRQFSNSRSEMNVSTLELGDSALYLCASTGQGYGYTFGSGTRLTVV.

V and J are TRBV7-2 and TRBJ2-3; D gene unclear. CDR3 length: 12 residues. CDR1 SGHTA and CDR2 FQGNSA come from the germline V gene. With 4 bases removed from V and 5 bases from J, the gap between germline ends came to 7 bases. Here the CDR3 reads CASSSYIDTQYF. CDR3 DNA: TGTGCCAGCAGCTCCTATATAGATACGCAGTATTTT. The full variable domain, its missing parts supplied by reference TRBV7-2 and TRBJ2-3, is GAGVSQSPSNKVTEKGKDVELRCDPISGHTALYWYRQSLGQGLEFLIYFQGNSAPDKSGLPSDRFSAERTGGSVSTLTIQRTQQEDSAVYLCASSSYIDTQYFGPGTRLTVL.

This clone was seen more than once but under ten times. The chain uses TRBV2 and TRBJ1-6; 8 bases match TRBD1. The CDR3 spans 16 residues. The V segment lost 0 bases and the J segment 12 bases; nucleotides outside the gene matches: 10. Germline V gene sequence: CDR1 SNHLY, CDR2 FYNNEI. The CDR3 sequence: CASSEAGTGFRGPLHF. In nucleotides, the CDR3 is TGTGCCAGCAGTGAAGCGGGGACAGGATTCAGGGGACCCCTCCACTTT.

This clone occurred a few times. The gene calls are TRBV6-5 and TRBJ1-4, with D possibly TRBD1 on 6 matching bases. In germline, CDR1 is MNHEY, CDR2 SVGAGI. This CDR3 region has 14 residues. Trimming took 2 bases from V and 8 from J, leaving 12 bases between them. This CDR3 reads CASSYQRGREKLFF. The CDR3 region has the DNA TGTGCCAGCAGTTACCAGCGGGGGCGAGAAAAACTGTTTTTT.

The V call is TRBV1, the J call TRBJ2-1; the DNA was not compared with TRBD2, the D call given in the table. TRBV1 is a documented pseudogene. The CDR3 contains 17 residues. Written as DNA, the CDR3 is TGCACCAGCAGCCGGAATCTACTGGGCGGGGGGGCGGATGAGCAGTTCTTC. Translated, it gives CTSSRNLLGGGADEQFF.

CDR3 DNA sequence: TGTGCCAGCAGTTACTTGGGACAGGCTAATTCACCCCTCCACTTT. It yields the protein CASSYLGQANSPLHF. This rearrangement joins TRBV6-5 to TRBJ1-6; TRBD1 aligns across 8 bases. CDR3 size: 15 residues. The V gene end was trimmed by 1 base and the J gene end by 6 bases; junction bases not matched to a gene: 2. Germline V gene sequence: CDR1 MNHEY, CDR2 SVGAGI.

This chain links TRBV27 with TRBJ2-1; TRBD2 matches 11 bases. Trimming at V came to 5 bases and at J to 1 base, leaving 10 bases not matched to a gene. The CDR3 extends over 18 amino acids. CDR1 and CDR2 (germline): MNHEY, SMNVEV (reference sequence). The CDR3 region is CASSPLAGGPRSYNEQFF. The CDR3 coding sequence is TGTGCCAGCAGTCCGCTAGCGGGGGGACCGAGGTCCTACAATGAGCAGTTCTTC.

The gene calls are TRBV28 and TRBJ1-2; a weak D match, TRBD1 (6 bases). V was clipped by 6 bases and J by 2 bases, with 16 bases between them. CDR1 MDHEN and CDR2 SYDVKM come from the germline V gene. CDR3 length: 15 amino acids. CDR3 region: CASSPQNRANYGYTF. The CDR3 bases are TGTGCCAGCAGCCCACAAAACAGGGCAAACTATGGCTACACCTTC.

J is TRBJ1-5 and V is TRBV7-2, with a weak D call TRBD1 (5 bases). CDR1 is SGHTA and CDR2 is FQGNSA in the germline V gene. V was cut by 1 base and J by 5 bases, with 9 bases left in between. The CDR3 spans 14 residues. This CDR3 reads CASSLGGRDQPQHF. The CDR3 DNA sequence: TGTGCCAGCAGCTTAGGGGGCAGGGATCAGCCCCAGCATTTT.

CDR3 DNA sequence: TGTGCCGGCCGCACAGGGGGCTCCTATGGCTACACCTTC. This codes for CAGRTGGSYGYTF. V usage is TRBV30 and J usage is TRBJ1-2, with TRBD1 matching over 9 bases. V shed 8 bases and J 4 bases; nucleotides not matched to a gene: 8. The CDR3 totals 13 residues. The germline CDR1 and CDR2 sequences are GTSNPN and SVGIG (reference sequence).

The chain carries TRBV2 and TRBJ2-3; 10 nucleotides match TRBD2. CDR1 is SNHLY and CDR2 is FYNNEI in the germline V gene. With V trimmed by 2 bases and J by 6 bases, 11 bases remained unmatched. There are 17 residues in the CDR3. Here the CDR3 DNA reads TGTGCCAGCAGTGAAAGCCTGAGCGGGGGGGCTGCGGATACGCAGTATTTT. Its protein product is CASSESLSGGAADTQYF.

This sequence joins TRBV7-6 and TRBJ2-5; D is unclear. The germline V and J ends were trimmed by 0 bases and 5 bases, with 10 bases remaining between them. Per germline, CDR1 SGHVS and CDR2 FNYEAQ. The CDR3 sequence is 14 residues long. The CDR3 protein is CASSLADGQETQYF. CDR3 DNA sequence: TGTGCCAGCAGCTTAGCCGATGGTCAGGAGACCCAGTACTTC. Full variable domain (outside the CDR3, taken from reference TRBV7-6 and TRBJ2-5): GAGVSQSPRYKVTKRGQDVALRCDPISGHVSLYWYRQALGQGPEFLTYFNYEAQQDKSGLPNDRFSAERPEGSISTLTIQRTEQRDSAMYRCASSLADGQETQYFGPGTRLLVL.

The chain employs TRBV10-3 and TRBJ2-1, with 7 bases identical to TRBD2. Trimming at V came to 8 bases and at J to 7 bases, leaving 11 bases not matched to a gene. The germline CDR1 and CDR2 sequences are ENHRY and SYGVKD. This CDR3 comprises 14 residues. The CDR3 loop is CAISERGARNEQFF. The CDR3 bases are TGTGCCATCTCCGAGCGGGGAGCGAGGAATGAGCAGTTCTTC.

The chain links TRBV27 to TRBJ2-5; no clear D gene. The CDR3 is 14 residues long. V shed 0 bases and J shed 1 base, with 6 bases lying between them. Germline V CDR1 and CDR2: MNHEY, SMNVEV (reference sequence). In DNA form, the CDR3 reads TGTGCCAGCAGTTTATCACCGGGCCAAGAGACCCAGTACTTC. As protein: CASSLSPGQETQYF.

This CDR3 reads CASSTWQGYQETQYF. CDR3 in DNA: TGTGCCAGTAGTACCTGGCAGGGGTACCAAGAGACCCAGTACTTC. This rearrangement joins TRBV19 to TRBJ2-5; tentatively, D is TRBD1 (6 bases). V was cut by 4 bases and J by 0 bases, with 12 bases left in between. CDR1 and CDR2 (germline): LNHDA, SQIVND (reference sequence). This CDR3 is built from 15 residues.

The chain is built from TRBV20-1 and TRBJ2-4, with TRBD1 as a possible D gene (5 bases). Germline-derived CDR1 and CDR2 are DFQATT and SNEGSKA (reference sequence). V was trimmed by 3 bases and J by 9 bases, leaving 12 bases between them. The CDR3 extends over 12 amino acids. CDR3 region: CSASQGWGIQYF. DNA for the CDR3: TGCAGTGCTAGTCAGGGCTGGGGCATTCAGTACTTC.

V and J are TRBV10-2 and TRBJ2-7, with D possibly matching TRBD1 (6 bases). This CDR3 has 15 amino acids. Trimming removed 6 bases at V and 6 bases at J, with 21 bases between. Looked up from germline, CDR1 is WSHSY and CDR2 is SAAADI. The CDR3 DNA follows: TGCGCCAGCAGCCTAAGAGGGGACACGGCCTTCGAGCAGTACGTC. Its translation: CASSLRGDTAFEQYV.

V is TRBV1 and J is TRBJ2-3; TRBD2, the table's D call, lacks a check against the DNA. TRBV1 is a pseudogene. The CDR3 sequence is 13 residues long. The CDR3 reads CTSSPPERDTQYF. The CDR3 DNA reads as TGCACCAGCAGCCCCCCTGAACGGGATACGCAGTATTTT.

The rearrangement links TRBV28 to TRBJ2-7; D is uncertain. The CDR3 runs to 12 residues. The ends were cut back, 5 bases at V and 4 bases at J, with 9 bases in the middle. Germline values: CDR1 MDHEN, CDR2 SYDVKM. CDR3 nucleotide sequence: TGTGCCAGCAGTCTTGAGGAGTACGAGCAGTACTTC. It is translated as CASSLEEYEQYF.

This clone was observed at least ten times. The sample has other DNA sequences that encode this CDR3 too. The chain links TRBV9 to TRBJ2-3, with TRBD2 identical over 8 bases. Germline CDR1 SGDLS, CDR2 YYNGEE. Trimming took 4 bases from V and 4 from J; bases not matched to a gene: 5. This CDR3 spans 14 amino acids. CDR3 amino acids: CASSPGGGPDTQYF. The CDR3 nucleotides read TGTGCCAGCAGCCCCGGGGGGGGCCCAGATACGCAGTATTTT.

The gene calls are TRBV30 and TRBJ1-4; D is unresolved. Trimming stripped 1 base from V and 3 bases from J, with 9 bases between. The CDR3 covers 14 residues. Germline values: CDR1 GTSNPN, CDR2 SVGIG (reference sequence). The CDR3 loop is CAWSAQRSNEKLFF. CDR3 nucleotides: TGTGCCTGGAGTGCACAGAGATCTAATGAAAAACTGTTTTTT. Full variable domain (rest looked up from reference TRBV30 and TRBJ1-4): SQTIHQWPATLVQPVGSPLSLECTVEGTSNPNLYWYRQAAGRGLQLLFYSVGIGQISSEVPQNLSASRPQDRQFILSSKKLLLSDSGFYLCAWSAQRSNEKLFFGSGTQLSVL.